This TCR beta chain was captured in a study of Ad26.COV2.S vaccination and SARS-CoV-2 variants. Across the study: In the study, Ad26.COV2.S was injected intramuscularly once, or twice 56 days apart.

The treatment denotes: around 19 received Ad26.COV2.S at low or high dose, single or two shots; 5 received placebo; per-sample allocation not given. Specimens were obtained on day 63 following the first vaccine or placebo injection. This clone was found a few times. Profiled with immunoSEQ multiplex PCR; TCRdb holds only in-frame clones, not every one. The data show about 250,000 clones, with around 88% seen just once and nearly 3% held by the top ten. This CDR3 has 12 amino acids. Germline V lookup: CDR1 SGDLS, CDR2 YYNGEE. V was clipped by 4 bases and J by 4 bases, with 9 bases between them. This chain links TRBV9 with TRBJ2-7; TRBD1 might be the D (6 bases). Material: peripheral blood, obtained in a trial of Ad26.COV2.S vaccine versus placebo. The TCR sequence derives from a person aged 18-65 years who received the Ad26.COV2.S COVID-19 vaccine or a placebo. The CDR3 DNA follows: TGTGCCAGCAGCCCTAGGGGGTACGAGCAGTACTTC. Encoded protein: CASSPRGYEQYF.